The rows below give T cell receptor beta chains drawn from one sample of a study of blood T cell repertoires in COVID-19. Sequenced by immunoSEQ multiplex PCR; TCRdb stores in-frame clones only, minus some. The sample lists more than 250,000 clones, approximately 88% occurring once. Sequencing was performed on peripheral blood. The receptors were gathered from a human donor in a cohort sampled during active COVID-19. CDR3s include the opening cysteine and the closing phenylalanine or tryptophan. A row's size may be missing; if present it is once, few, many or a size class.

j_call v_call clone_size cdr3_aa
TRBJ2-1 TRBV7-3 - CASSRVLAGINEQFF
TRBJ1-1 TRBV5-4 - CASSTGNTEAFF
TRBJ2-7 TRBV27 - CASSLYGGWGGSYEQYF
TRBJ2-7 TRBV18 - CASSQSDTSYEQYF
TRBJ2-7 TRBV4-3 few CASSQDRIYEQYF
TRBJ2-5 TRBV12-5 once CASGPERGRLETQYF
TRBJ2-7 TRBV27 once CASSLLYRGRAFYEQYF
TRBJ2-7 TRBV12-3/TRBV12-4 - CASSLSLADKQYF
TRBJ1-1 TRBV7-9 - CASSLEPGAFF
TRBJ1-5 TRBV4-2 - CASSPQIRSNQPQHF
TRBJ2-7 TRBV4-1 few CASSQDSGGHYEQYF
TRBJ2-7 TRBV5-4 - CASSSPTGTSSTTYEQYF
TRBJ2-1 TRBV5-1 - CASSPGTPNEQFF
TRBJ1-1 TRBV7-9 - CASSRRWGLDTEAFF
TRBJ2-7 TRBV7-6 - CASSPGGGAPYEQYF
TRBJ2-7 TRBV23-1 - CASSFQGEGGEQYF
TRBJ1-2 TRBV6-2/TRBV6-3 once CASSYNRDRGIGYTF
TRBJ2-7 TRBV13 - CASSPAGRGGDEQYF
TRBJ2-5 TRBV2 - CASTRTGQETQYF
TRBJ1-5 TRBV30 - CAWSDRQAQPQHF
TRBJ1-2 TRBV5-1 - CASSPVRGGPNYGYTF
TRBJ1-6 TRBV19 - CASRTPGGGSYNSPLHF
TRBJ2-7 TRBV11-2 - CASSHLTSGSSYEQYF
TRBJ2-7 TRBV2 few CASDDRDRISYEQYF
TRBJ2-7 TRBV27 - CASSFYTSGSSYEQYF
TRBJ1-2 TRBV28 - CASSLTGQGIGGYTF
TRBJ1-1 TRBV29-1 - CSGEGGNTEAFF
TRBJ2-1 TRBV9 - CASSVDPSGVGNEQFF
TRBJ1-4 TRBV15 - CATSREVTSNEKLFF
TRBJ2-2 TRBV12-3/TRBV12-4 - CASSFGGSGELFF
TRBJ2-7 TRBV5-1 - CASSIPAGGNYEQYF
TRBJ1-1 TRBV5-1 - CASRDTRGQGANTEAFF
TRBJ2-7 TRBV24-1 - CATSDPGDSHPEQYF
TRBJ1-3 TRBV28 - CASSYPGQGANTIYF
TRBJ1-1 TRBV12-2 - CASRAERRTTNTEAFF
TRBJ1-2 TRBV13 - CASSSRTEVPGYTF
TRBJ1-2 TRBV6-5 - CASSYPGHNGYTF
TRBJ1-2 TRBV7-2 - CASSLASGGGYGYTF
TRBJ1-1 TRBV12-3/TRBV12-4 - CASSPPGGTEAFF
TRBJ1-1 TRBV7-9 - CASSPGQGLNTEAFF
TRBJ2-7 TRBV20-1 - CSASGGLGYF
TRBJ1-2 TRBV11-3 - CAGGPRGGGNYGYTF
TRBJ2-7 TRBV28 once CASSSVGDRPYEQYF
TRBJ1-2 TRBV6-2/TRBV6-3 once CASSYYRDGGGYGYTF
TRBJ1-2 TRBV12-3/TRBV12-4 - CASSPDRDHGYTF
TRBJ1-6 TRBV7-2 - CASSTGGRSPLHF
TRBJ2-1 TRBV10-3 - CAIHRGTSRDNEQFF
TRBJ2-5 TRBV10-1 - CASSESGLAGAQETQYF
TRBJ2-7 TRBV6-2/TRBV6-3 - CASSYAGGPYEQYF
TRBJ2-2 TRBV4-2 - CASSQAPAGMNTGELFF
TRBJ1-1 TRBV6-2/TRBV6-3 - CASSWGGRGTEAFF
TRBJ1-3 TRBV5-1 - CASSLYPPGQRSSGNTIYF
TRBJ2-1 TRBV7-9 - CASSSRYNEQFF
TRBJ2-1 TRBV6-2/TRBV6-3 - CASRPGDYNEQFF
TRBJ2-7 TRBV29-1 - CSVLRDREYEQYF
TRBJ1-5 TRBV2 - CASGKFGQVVGQPQHF
TRBJ2-2 TRBV19 once CASSIGGTGFTGELFF